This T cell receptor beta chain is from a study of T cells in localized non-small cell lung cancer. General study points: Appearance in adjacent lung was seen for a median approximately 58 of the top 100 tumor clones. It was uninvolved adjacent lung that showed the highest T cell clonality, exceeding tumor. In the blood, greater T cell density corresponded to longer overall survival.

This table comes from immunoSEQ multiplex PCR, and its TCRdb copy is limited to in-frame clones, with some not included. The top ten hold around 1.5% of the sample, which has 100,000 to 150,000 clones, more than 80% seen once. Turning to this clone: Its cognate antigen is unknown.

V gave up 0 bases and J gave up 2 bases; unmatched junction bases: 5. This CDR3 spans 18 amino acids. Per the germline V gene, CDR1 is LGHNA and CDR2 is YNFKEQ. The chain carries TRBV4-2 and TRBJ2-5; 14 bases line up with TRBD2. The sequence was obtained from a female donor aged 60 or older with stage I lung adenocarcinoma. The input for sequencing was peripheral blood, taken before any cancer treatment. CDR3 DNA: TGTGCCAGCAGCCAAGATGGGGGACTAGCGGGAGCACAAGAGACCCAGTACTTC. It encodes CASSQDGGLAGAQETQYF.